Below, 5 T cell receptor beta chains from the same sample are listed, as sequenced in a study of OX40 agonist ivuxolimab in advanced cancers. The protocol used for the library was the immunoSEQ multiplex PCR assay. Held by TCRdb, this immuneACCESS table contains in-frame sequences only and omits some clones. Under half of the omission traces to an unresolved V gene where checked; the cause of the rest is unknown. In all, the sample holds 70,000 to 95,000 clones, and 85% to 90% of those were seen once. 13% of the sample belongs to the ten largest clones. Here the sequenced sample was CD4+ or CD8+ T cells sorted from blood, taken in a trial of the OX40 agonist ivuxolimab. These receptors were collected from an adult with an advanced solid tumor such as melanoma, head and neck, liver or kidney cancer.

This clone was recorded only once. J is TRBJ2-1 and V is TRBV10-1; TRBD2 matches 12 bases. V shed 8 bases and J 6 bases; nucleotides not matched to a gene: 2. CDR3 length: 13 amino acids. Germline V lookup: CDR1 WNHNN, CDR2 SYGVQD (reference sequence). CDR3 nucleotides: TGCGCCAGCGCTAGCGGGAGGGCCAATGAGCAGTTCTTC. Its translation: CASASGRANEQFF.

V usage is TRBV6-6 and J usage is TRBJ1-3; D gene unclear. Germline lookup yields CDR1 MNHNY and CDR2 SVGAGI (reference sequence). The ends were cut back, 7 bases at V and 0 bases at J, with 13 bases in the middle. The CDR3 covers 15 residues. CDR3 DNA: TGTGCCAGCAAATATTACACGGTCTCTGGAAACACCATATATTTT. It yields the protein CASKYYTVSGNTIYF.

The chain is built from TRBV6-5 and TRBJ2-7; D is unclear. CDR1 and CDR2 (germline): MNHEY, SVGAGI. The CDR3 spans 11 residues. V was shortened by 5 bases and J by 12 bases, with 14 bases between the two germline ends. CDR3 residues: CASSEPAFPYF. Written as DNA, the CDR3 is TGTGCCAGCAGTGAACCGGCTTTTCCGTACTTC.

This chain uses TRBV5-1 with TRBJ2-1; 10 nucleotides agree with TRBD2. V was pared by 6 bases and J by 6 bases, with 3 bases of the junction left unmatched. The CDR3 runs 13 residues. Per the germline V gene, CDR1 is SGHRS and CDR2 is YFSETQ. In nucleotides, the CDR3 is TGCGCCAGCACGATAGCGGGAGGCAATGAGCAGTTCTTC. Its protein product is CASTIAGGNEQFF.

The chain is built from TRBV27 and TRBJ1-4, with D unresolved. This CDR3 spans 15 amino acids. Germline lookup yields CDR1 MNHEY and CDR2 SMNVEV (reference sequence). Trimming left V 3 bases short and J 8 bases short, with 16 bases between. The CDR3 DNA reads as TGTGCCAGCAGTTTTGCACGGGCGGCTCAAGAAAAACTGTTTTTT. This encodes CASSFARAAQEKLFF.